This T cell receptor beta chain was observed in a study of early T cells in non-severe SARS-CoV-2 infection. TCRdb re-analysed the 5' RACE reads in MiXCR, keeping a single row per CDR3 protein. Here the sample spans some 26,000 distinct CDR3 sequences, approximately 4.4% being singletons. The V gene's germline CDR1 is SGHAT and CDR2 FQNNGV. V was clipped by 0 bases and J by 1 base, with 7 bases between them. There are 14 residues in the CDR3. The sample holds many counts of this clonotype. Sequencing was performed on whole blood. The TCR originated in an adult who was a healthcare worker with PCR-confirmed SARS-CoV-2 infection or an uninfected control (not recorded which). The chain employs TRBV11-2 and TRBJ2-7, with no clear D. The CDR3 spells CASSLEYSSYEQYF. The CDR3 DNA follows: TGTGCCAGCAGCTTAGAGTACAGTTCCTACGAGCAGTACTTC.